A single sample is the source of the 6 T cell receptor beta chains below, sequenced in a study of blood T cells in healthy people across ages. Primed by a sample-barcoded 5' primer and a J-beta primer mix, a second PCR proceeded for 7 to 11 cycles. TCRdb re-called the 5' RACE reads with MiXCR, one entry per CDR3 protein. There are some 290,000 distinct CDR3 sequences in the sample; about 25% occur only once, and around 29% lies in the top ten. Specimen: blood. The receptors derive from a woman aged 70 to 79 in good health.

The V call is TRBV20-1, the J call TRBJ2-5; the match to TRBD2 covers 12 bases. Germline CDR1 DFQATT, CDR2 SNEGSKA (reference sequence). V dropped 4 bases and J dropped 4; count of bases not matched to a gene: 7. The CDR3 is made up of 15 amino acids. CDR3 protein: CSAKGGLAGIETQYF. The CDR3 nucleotides are TGCAGTGCTAAGGGGGGACTAGCGGGTATAGAGACCCAGTACTTC.

Only a few counts were recorded for this clonotype. The chain is built from TRBV2 and TRBJ2-5, with D possibly matching TRBD1 (6 bases). The J call is doubtful: the DNA matches TRBJ2-7 better. CDR3 length: 14 residues. Per germline, CDR1 SNHLY and CDR2 FYNNEI. CDR3 DNA: TGTGCCAGCAGCCTAACCCGCCAGGGGCGCGAGCAGTACTTC. This sequence encodes CASSLTRQGREQYF.

This chain uses TRBV5-1 with TRBJ2-1; 8 nucleotides match TRBD1. The J segment lost 8 bases and the V segment lost 0 bases, leaving 4 bases of the junction unmatched. This CDR3 comprises 14 residues. Germline V gene sequence: CDR1 SGHRS, CDR2 YFSETQ. The CDR3 region is CASSLATGEDEQFF. CDR3 DNA sequence: TGCGCCAGCAGCTTGGCGACAGGGGAGGATGAGCAGTTCTTC.

V gene TRBV5-1 combines with J gene TRBJ2-5; 12 nucleotides line up with TRBD2. Trimming removed 1 base from V and 0 bases from J; junction bases left unmatched: 10. Germline V lookup: CDR1 SGHRS, CDR2 YFSETQ. The CDR3 consists of 19 residues. The CDR3: CASSLRVSSGRANQETQYF. DNA for the CDR3: TGCGCCAGCAGCTTGCGGGTCTCTAGCGGGAGGGCGAACCAAGAGACCCAGTACTTC.

The chain carries TRBV20-1 and TRBJ2-3, with TRBD2 as a possible D gene (6 bases). This CDR3 contains 14 residues. Germline-derived CDR1 and CDR2 are DFQATT and SNEGSKA (reference sequence). Trimming took off 5 bases at V and 2 bases at J, with 14 bases between the two ends. CDR3 bases: TGCAGTGCTCCTGGGACTTTCCTCACAGATACGCAGTATTTT. Translated, it gives CSAPGTFLTDTQYF.

In this sample, this clonotype turned up a few times. CDR3 sequence: CASSLSGVEQFF. CDR3 nucleotide sequence: TGCGCCAGCAGCTTGAGCGGGGTAGAGCAGTTCTTC. The V gene is TRBV5-1, the J gene TRBJ2-1, with 7 bases lining up with TRBD2. Per germline, CDR1 SGHRS and CDR2 YFSETQ. The CDR3 runs to 12 residues. The V gene end was trimmed by 1 base and the J gene end by 10 bases; junction bases not matched to a gene: 2.